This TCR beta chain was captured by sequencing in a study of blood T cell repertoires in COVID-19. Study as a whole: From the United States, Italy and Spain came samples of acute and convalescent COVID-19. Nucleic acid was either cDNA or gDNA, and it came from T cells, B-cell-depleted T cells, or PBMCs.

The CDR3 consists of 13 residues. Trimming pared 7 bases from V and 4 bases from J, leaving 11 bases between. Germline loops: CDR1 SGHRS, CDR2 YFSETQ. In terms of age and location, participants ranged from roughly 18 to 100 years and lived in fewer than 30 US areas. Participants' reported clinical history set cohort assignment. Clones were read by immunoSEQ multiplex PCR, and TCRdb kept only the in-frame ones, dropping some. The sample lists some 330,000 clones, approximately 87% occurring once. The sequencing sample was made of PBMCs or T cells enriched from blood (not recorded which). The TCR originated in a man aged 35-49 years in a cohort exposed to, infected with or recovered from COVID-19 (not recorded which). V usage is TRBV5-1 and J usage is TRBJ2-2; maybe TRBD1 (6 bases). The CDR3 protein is CASLRDTTGELFF. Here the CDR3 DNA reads TGCGCCAGCCTGAGGGACACCACCGGGGAGCTGTTTTTT. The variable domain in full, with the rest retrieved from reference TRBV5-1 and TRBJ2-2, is KAGVTQTPRYLIKTRGQQVTLSCSPISGHRSVSWYQQTPGQGLQFLFEYFSETQRNKGNFPGRFSGRQFSNSRSEMNVSTLELGDSALYLCASLRDTTGELFFGEGSRLTVL.